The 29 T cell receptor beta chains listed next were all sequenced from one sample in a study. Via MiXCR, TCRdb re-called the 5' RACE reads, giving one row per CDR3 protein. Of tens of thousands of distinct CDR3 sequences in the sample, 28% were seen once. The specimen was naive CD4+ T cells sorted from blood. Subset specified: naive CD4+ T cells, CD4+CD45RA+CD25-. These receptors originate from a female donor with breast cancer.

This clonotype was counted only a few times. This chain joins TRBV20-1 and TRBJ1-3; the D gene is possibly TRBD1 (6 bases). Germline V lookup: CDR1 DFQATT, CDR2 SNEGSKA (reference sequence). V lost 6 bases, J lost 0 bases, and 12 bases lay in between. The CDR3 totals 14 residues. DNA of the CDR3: TGCAGTGCCCAGGGGTGGAACTCTGGAAACACCATATATTTT. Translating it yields CSAQGWNSGNTIYF.

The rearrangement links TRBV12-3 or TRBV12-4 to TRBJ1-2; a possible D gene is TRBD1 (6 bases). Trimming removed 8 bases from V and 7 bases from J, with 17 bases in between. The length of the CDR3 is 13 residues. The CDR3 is CASGLQQGGGYTF. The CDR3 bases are TGTGCCAGCGGTCTACAACAGGGAGGTGGCTACACCTTC.

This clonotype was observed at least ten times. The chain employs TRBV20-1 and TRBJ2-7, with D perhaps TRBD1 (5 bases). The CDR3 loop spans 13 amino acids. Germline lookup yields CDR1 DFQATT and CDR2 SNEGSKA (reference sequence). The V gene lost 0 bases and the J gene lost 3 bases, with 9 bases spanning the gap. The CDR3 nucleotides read TGCAGTGCTAGAGACAGGGATTACTACGAGCAGTACTTC. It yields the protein CSARDRDYYEQYF.

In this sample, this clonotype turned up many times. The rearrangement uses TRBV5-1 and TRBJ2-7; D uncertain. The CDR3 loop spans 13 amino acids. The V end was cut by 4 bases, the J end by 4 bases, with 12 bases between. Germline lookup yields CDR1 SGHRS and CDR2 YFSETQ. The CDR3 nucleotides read TGCGCCAGCAGCCTGGGATATTTGTACGAGCAGTACTTC. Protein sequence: CASSLGYLYEQYF.

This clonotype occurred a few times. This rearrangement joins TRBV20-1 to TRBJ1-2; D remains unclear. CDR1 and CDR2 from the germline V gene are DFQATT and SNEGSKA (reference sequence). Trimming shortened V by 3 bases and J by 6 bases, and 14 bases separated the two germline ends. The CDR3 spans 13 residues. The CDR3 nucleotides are TGCAGTGCTAGTACCAGGCTTTCTGATGGCTACACCTTC. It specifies CSASTRLSDGYTF.

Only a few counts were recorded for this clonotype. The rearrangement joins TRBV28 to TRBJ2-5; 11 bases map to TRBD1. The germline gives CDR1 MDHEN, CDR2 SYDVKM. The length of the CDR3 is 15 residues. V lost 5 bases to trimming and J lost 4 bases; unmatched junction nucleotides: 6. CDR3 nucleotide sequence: TGTGCCAGCAGTATACGGACAGGGGGCATAGAGACCCAGTACTTC. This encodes CASSIRTGGIETQYF.

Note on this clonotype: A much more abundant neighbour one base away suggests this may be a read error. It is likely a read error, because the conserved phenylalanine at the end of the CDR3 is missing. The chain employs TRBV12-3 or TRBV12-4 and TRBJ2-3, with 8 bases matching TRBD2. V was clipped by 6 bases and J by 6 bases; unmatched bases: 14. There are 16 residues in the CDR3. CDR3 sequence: CASSDTSGLGVDTQYL. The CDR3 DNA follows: TGTGCCAGCAGCGACACTAGCGGTCTAGGGGTCGATACGCAGTATCTT.

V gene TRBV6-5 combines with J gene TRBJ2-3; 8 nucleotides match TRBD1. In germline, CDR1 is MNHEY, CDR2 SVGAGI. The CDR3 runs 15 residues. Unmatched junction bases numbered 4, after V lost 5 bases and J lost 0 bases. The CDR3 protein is CASSRTGSSTDTQYF. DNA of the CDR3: TGTGCCAGCAGTCGGACAGGGTCTAGCACAGATACGCAGTATTTT.

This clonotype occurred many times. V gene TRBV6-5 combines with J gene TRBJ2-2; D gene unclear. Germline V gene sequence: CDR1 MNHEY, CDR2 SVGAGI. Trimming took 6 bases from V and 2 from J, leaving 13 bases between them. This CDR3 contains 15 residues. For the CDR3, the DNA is TGTGCCAGCAGAAGGAATAAAGTTAACACCGGGGAGCTGTTTTTT. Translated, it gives CASRRNKVNTGELFF.

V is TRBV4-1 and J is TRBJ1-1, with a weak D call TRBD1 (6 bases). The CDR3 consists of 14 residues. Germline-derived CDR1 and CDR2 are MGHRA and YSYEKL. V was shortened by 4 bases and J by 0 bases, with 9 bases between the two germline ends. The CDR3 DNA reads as TGCGCCAGCAGCCCTACAGGGATGAACACTGAAGCTTTCTTT. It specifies CASSPTGMNTEAFF.

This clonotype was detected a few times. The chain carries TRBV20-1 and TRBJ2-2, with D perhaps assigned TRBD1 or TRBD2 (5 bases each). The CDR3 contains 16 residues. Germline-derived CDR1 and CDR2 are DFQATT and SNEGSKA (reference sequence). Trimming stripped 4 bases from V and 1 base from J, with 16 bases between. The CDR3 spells CSANGDGKRNTGELFF. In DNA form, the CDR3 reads TGCAGTGCTAATGGGGACGGGAAGCGGAACACCGGGGAGCTGTTTTTT.

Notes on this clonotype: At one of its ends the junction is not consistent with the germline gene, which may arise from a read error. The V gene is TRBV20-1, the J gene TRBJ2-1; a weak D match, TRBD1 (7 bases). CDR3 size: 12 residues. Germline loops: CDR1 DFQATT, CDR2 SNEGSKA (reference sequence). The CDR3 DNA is TGCAGTGCAAGTCAGGGGGGCGATGAGCAGCTCTTC. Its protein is CSASQGGDEQLF.

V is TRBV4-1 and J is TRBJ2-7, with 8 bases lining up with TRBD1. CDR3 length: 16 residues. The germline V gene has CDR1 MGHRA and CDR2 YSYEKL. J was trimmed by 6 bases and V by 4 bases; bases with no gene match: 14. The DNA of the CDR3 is TGCGCCAGCAGCCGCTCGTCAGGGGGCAGGGTGGCCGAGCAGTACTTC. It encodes CASSRSSGGRVAEQYF.

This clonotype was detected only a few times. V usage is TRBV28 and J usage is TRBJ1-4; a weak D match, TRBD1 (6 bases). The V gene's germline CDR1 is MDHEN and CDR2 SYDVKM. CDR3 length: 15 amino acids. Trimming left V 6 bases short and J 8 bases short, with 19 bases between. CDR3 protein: CASSVTTGGYEKLFF. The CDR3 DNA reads TGTGCCAGCAGCGTGACGACAGGAGGTTACGAAAAACTGTTTTTT.

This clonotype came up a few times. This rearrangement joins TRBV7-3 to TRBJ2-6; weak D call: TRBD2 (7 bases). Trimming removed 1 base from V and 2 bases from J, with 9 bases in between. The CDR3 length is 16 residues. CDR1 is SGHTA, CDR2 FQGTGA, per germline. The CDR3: CASSLRGGPGANVLTF. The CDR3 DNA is TGTGCCAGCAGCTTAAGGGGGGGGCCTGGGGCCAACGTCCTGACTTTC.

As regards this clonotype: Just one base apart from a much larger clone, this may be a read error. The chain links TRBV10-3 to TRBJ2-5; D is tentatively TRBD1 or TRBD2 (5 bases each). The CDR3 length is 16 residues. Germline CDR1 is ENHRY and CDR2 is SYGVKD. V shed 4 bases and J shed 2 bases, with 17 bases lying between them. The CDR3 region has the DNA TGTGCCATCAGTGGCGGAGGACATAAAGGTCAAGAGACCCAGTACTTC. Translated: CAISGGGHKGQETQYF.

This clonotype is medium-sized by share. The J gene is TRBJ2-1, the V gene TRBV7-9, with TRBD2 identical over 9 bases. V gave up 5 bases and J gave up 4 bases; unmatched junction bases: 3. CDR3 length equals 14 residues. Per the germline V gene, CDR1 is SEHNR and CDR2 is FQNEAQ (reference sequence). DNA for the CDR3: TGTGCCAGCAGCCCGACTAGCGGATACAATGAGCAGTTCTTC. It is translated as CASSPTSGYNEQFF.

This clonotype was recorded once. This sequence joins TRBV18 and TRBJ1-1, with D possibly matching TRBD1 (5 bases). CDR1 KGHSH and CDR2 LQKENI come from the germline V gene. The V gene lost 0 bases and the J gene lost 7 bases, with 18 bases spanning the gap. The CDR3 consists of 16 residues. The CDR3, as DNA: TGTGCCAGCTCACCACCGCAGGGCCTATTCGGTGGTGAAGCTTTCTTT. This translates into CASSPPQGLFGGEAFF.

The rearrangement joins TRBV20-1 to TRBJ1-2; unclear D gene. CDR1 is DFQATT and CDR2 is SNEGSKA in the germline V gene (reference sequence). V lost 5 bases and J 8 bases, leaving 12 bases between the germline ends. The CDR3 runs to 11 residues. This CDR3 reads CSASREGGYTF. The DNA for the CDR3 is TGCAGTGCTTCCCGTGAAGGCGGCTACACCTTC.

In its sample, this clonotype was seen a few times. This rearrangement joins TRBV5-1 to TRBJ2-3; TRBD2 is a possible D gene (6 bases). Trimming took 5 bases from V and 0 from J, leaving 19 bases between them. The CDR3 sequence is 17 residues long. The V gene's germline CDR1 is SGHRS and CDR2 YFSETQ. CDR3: CASSQSPLGTSTDTQYF. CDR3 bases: TGCGCCAGCAGTCAGTCCCCTCTAGGGACTAGCACAGATACGCAGTATTTT.

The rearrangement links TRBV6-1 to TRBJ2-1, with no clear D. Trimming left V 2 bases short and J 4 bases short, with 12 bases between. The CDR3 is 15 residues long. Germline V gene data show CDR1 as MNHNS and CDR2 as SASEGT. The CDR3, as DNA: TGTGCCAGCAGTGAACTCTGGACCGCGTACAATGAGCAGTTCTTC. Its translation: CASSELWTAYNEQFF.

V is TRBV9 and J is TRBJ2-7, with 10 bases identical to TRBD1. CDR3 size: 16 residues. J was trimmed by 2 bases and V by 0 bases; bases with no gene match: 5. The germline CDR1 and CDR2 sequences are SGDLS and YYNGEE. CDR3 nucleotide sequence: TGTGCCAGCAGCGTAGATAGGGACAGGGGAACCTACGAGCAGTACTTC. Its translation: CASSVDRDRGTYEQYF. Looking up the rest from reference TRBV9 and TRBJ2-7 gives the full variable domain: DSGVTQTPKHLITATGQRVTLRCSPRSGDLSVYWYQQSLDQGLQFLIQYYNGEERAKGNILERFSAQQFPDLHSELNLSSLELGDSALYFCASSVDRDRGTYEQYFGPGTRLTVT.

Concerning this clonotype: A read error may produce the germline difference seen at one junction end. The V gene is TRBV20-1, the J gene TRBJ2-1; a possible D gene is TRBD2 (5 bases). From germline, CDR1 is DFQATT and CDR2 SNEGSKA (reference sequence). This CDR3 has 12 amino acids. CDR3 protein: CSALRTFNELFF. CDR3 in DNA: TGCAGTGCTCTACGGACTTTCAATGAGCTGTTCTTC.

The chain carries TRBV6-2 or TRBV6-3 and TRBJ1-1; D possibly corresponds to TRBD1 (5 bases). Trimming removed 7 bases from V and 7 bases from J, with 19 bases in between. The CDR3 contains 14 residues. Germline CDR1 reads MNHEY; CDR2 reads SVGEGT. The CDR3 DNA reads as TGTGCCAGCATCTCCCGAGGGGAGGGCAGTGAAGCTTTCTTT. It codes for CASISRGEGSEAFF.

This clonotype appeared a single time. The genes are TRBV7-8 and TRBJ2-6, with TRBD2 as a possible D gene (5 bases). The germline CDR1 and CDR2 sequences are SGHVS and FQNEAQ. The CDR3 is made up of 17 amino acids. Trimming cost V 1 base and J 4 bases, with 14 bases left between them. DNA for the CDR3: TGTGCCAGCAGCTTAGGAGGGATTTTGGGCGGGGCCAACGTCCTGACTTTC. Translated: CASSLGGILGGANVLTF.

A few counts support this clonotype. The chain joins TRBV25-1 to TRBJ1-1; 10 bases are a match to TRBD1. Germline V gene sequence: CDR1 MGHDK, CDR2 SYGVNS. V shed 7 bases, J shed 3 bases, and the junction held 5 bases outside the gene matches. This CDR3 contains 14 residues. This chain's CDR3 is CASTPGTGDTEAFF. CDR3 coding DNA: TGTGCCAGCACGCCCGGGACAGGGGACACTGAAGCTTTCTTT.

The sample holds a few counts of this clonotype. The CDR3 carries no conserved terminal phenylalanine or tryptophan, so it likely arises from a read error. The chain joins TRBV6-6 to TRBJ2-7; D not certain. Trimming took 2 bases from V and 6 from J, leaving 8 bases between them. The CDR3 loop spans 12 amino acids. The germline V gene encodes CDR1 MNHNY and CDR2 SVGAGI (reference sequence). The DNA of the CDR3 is TGTGCCAGCAGTTACCGTCGAGGCGAGCAGTACCTC. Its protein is CASSYRRGEQYL.

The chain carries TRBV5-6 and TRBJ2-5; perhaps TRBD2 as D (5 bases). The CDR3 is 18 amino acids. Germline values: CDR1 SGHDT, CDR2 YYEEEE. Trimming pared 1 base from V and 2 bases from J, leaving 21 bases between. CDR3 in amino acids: CASSLPPVLGLSQETQYF. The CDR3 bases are TGTGCCAGCAGCTTGCCCCCTGTCCTCGGACTTTCACAAGAGACCCAGTACTTC.

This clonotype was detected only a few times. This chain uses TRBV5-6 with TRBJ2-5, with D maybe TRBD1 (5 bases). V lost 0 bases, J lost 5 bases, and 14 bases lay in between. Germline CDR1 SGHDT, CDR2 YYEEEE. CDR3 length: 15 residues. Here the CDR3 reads CASSLALFPGETQYF. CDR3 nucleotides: TGTGCCAGCAGCTTGGCGCTGTTCCCAGGGGAGACCCAGTACTTC.